This TCR beta chain was sequenced in a study of T-cell reconstitution after alpha-beta-depleted transplantation in children. Study-wide findings and caveats: Expanded graft clones, several hundred of them, were reportedly the source of alpha-beta T cells about two months after transplant. The main origin of T-cell counts and diversity one year after transplant was newly produced T cells. Surviving recipient T cells and thymic progenitors underlay high day-60 TCRbeta diversity in some patients.

This clonotype was picked up a small number of times. What it recognizes is unknown. This CDR3 is built from 13 residues. V was shortened by 3 bases and J by 1 base, with 7 bases between the two germline ends. The germline gives CDR1 SQVTM, CDR2 ANQGSEA. Construction of the TCRbeta library involved unique molecular identifiers. TCRdb recomputed calls from the PCR reads with MiXCR, one row per CDR3 protein. Of hundreds of thousands of distinct CDR3 sequences detected, about 16% appear once; the ten largest clones hold approximately 29%. The V and J genes are TRBV29-1 and TRBJ2-1, with D unresolved. Sample: PBMCs, mostly from graft donor cells, taken 360 days after TCRalphabeta/CD19-depleted stem cell transplant. The sequence derives from a boy younger than two who had a stem cell transplant for Wiskott-Aldrich syndrome, so the T cells may come from the graft donor. The CDR3 DNA is TGCAGCGTTGACAAAAGGTCCTACAATGAGCAGTTCTTC. Translating gives CSVDKRSYNEQFF.